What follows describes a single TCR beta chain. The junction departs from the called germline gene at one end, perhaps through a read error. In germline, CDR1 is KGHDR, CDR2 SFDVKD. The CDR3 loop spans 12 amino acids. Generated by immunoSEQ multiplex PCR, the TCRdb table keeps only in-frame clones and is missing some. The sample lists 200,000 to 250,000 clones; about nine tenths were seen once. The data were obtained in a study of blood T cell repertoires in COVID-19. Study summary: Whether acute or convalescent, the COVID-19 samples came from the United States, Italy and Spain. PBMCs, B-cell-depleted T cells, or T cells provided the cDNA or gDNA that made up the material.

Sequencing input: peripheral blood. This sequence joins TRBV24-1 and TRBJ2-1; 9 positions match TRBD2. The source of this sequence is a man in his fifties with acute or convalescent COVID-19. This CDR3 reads CASSAGGREQFF. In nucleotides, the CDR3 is TGTGCCTCCAGCGCGGGGGGGCGTGAGCAGTTCTTC.